The rows below give T cell receptor beta chains drawn from one sample of a study of vaccination and CD4 T cells after COVID-19. Their target antigens are unknown. MiXCR, applied by TCRdb to the PCR reads, yields one record per CDR3 protein. The table has over 10,000 distinct CDR3 sequences, roughly 54% seen once. The sample taken for sequencing was CD4+ T cells from blood, cultured in vitro. These TCRs come from a human donor who had recovered from COVID-19. The CDR3 runs from the conserved cysteine through the conserved F or W. A D gene is named only where the DNA matches it firmly. Clone size, where shown, is once, few, many, or a class for clones that have expanded.

DNA,CDR3,J,V,D,size,length
TGCAGCGTTGCCCCGTCCCAGTCCACCGGGGAGCTGTTTTTT,CSVAPSQSTGELFF,TRBJ2-2,TRBV29-1,NA,NA,14
TGTGCCAGCAGCTTACAGGGGATCGGGCCCCAGCATTTT,CASSLQGIGPQHF,TRBJ1-5,TRBV7-9,NA,once,13
TGTGCCATCAGTGATTCGGGCCAAGTCAATCAGCCCCAGCATTTT,CAISDSGQVNQPQHF,TRBJ1-5,TRBV10-3,NA,NA,15
TGTGCCAGCAGCACCCGACAGGGAGGAAGAGAGACCCAGTACTTC,CASSTRQGGRETQYF,TRBJ2-5,TRBV7-2,NA,NA,15
TGTGCCAGCAGCCTCCAGGGGGCGCAAGATACGCAGTATTTT,CASSLQGAQDTQYF,TRBJ2-3,TRBV7-2,TRBD1,NA,14
TGCAGTGCTAGAGTAGTACTAGCGGGCTACCAAGAGACCCAGTACTTC,CSARVVLAGYQETQYF,TRBJ2-5,TRBV20-1,TRBD2,NA,16
TGTGCGATCGGGCGGGGCTCCAGCTCTACAGATACGCAGTATTTT,CAIGRGSSSTDTQYF,TRBJ2-3,TRBV10-3,NA,NA,15
TGCAGTGCTCAGCCGGGCGGGACCTACACCGGGGAGCTGTTTTTT,CSAQPGGTYTGELFF,TRBJ2-2,TRBV20-1,NA,few,15
TGTGCCAGCAGCTTTCAGAACACTGAAGCTTTCTTT,CASSFQNTEAFF,TRBJ1-1,TRBV11-2,NA,NA,12
TGTGCCAGCAGAAATACTGGGACTAGCGGGAGATGGAGCACAGATACGCAGTATTTT,CASRNTGTSGRWSTDTQYF,TRBJ2-3,TRBV11-2,TRBD2,NA,19
TGTGCCAGTAGTGCCCACGGGGAGTTTTATGGCTACACCTTC,CASSAHGEFYGYTF,TRBJ1-2,TRBV19,NA,NA,14
TGTGCCAGCAGTGAATTGCGACGAGGCCGATACGAGCAGTACTTC,CASSELRRGRYEQYF,TRBJ2-7,TRBV2,NA,NA,15
TGCAGTGCTAGCGTATCTGGGGGTGAGGACACCGGGGAGCTGTTTTTT,CSASVSGGEDTGELFF,TRBJ2-2,TRBV20-1,NA,few,16
TGTGCCTGGAGTGACCGACGTTGGCGGGAGGGCCTAGTTTTAGTAGAGACCCAGTACTTC,CAWSDRRWREGLVLVETQYF,TRBJ2-5,TRBV30,TRBD2,NA,20
TGTGCCAGCAGCTTAGCCGCTAGGCTGGGTGAGCAGTTCTTC,CASSLAARLGEQFF,TRBJ2-1,TRBV11-2,NA,NA,14
TGCAGTGCTAGAGATCCCCGGACAGCTTACGAGCAGTACTTC,CSARDPRTAYEQYF,TRBJ2-7,TRBV20-1,NA,NA,14
TGTGCCAGCAGCTTGAAGTCCCTCCGGCTGACCGGGGAGCTGTTTTTT,CASSLKSLRLTGELFF,TRBJ2-2,TRBV7-9,NA,once,16
TGTGCCAGCAGTTTTCACCGGACAGGGCTCACAGATACGCAGTATTTT,CASSFHRTGLTDTQYF,TRBJ2-3,TRBV7-9,TRBD1,NA,16
TGTGCCTGGTGGACTAGCGGGAGGGCTAGGGCTGAGCAGTTCTTC,CAWWTSGRARAEQFF,TRBJ2-1,TRBV30,TRBD2,NA,15
TGTGCCACCCGCGGGAGCACAGATACGCAGTATTTT,CATRGSTDTQYF,TRBJ2-3,TRBV7-9,NA,NA,12
TGCAGTGCTAGCTTGACAGGGGGCTCGGACACTGAAGCTTTCTTT,CSASLTGGSDTEAFF,TRBJ1-1,TRBV20-1,TRBD1,NA,15
TGTGCCAGCAGTTCAACTAGGCGGGGTTGGGAAGGGGCCGGGGAGCTGTTTTTT,CASSSTRRGWEGAGELFF,TRBJ2-2,TRBV6-5,NA,NA,18
TGTGCCAGCAAAGGGGTAACAGGCGAAAAACTGTTTTTT,CASKGVTGEKLFF,TRBJ1-4,TRBV6-1,NA,once,13
TGTGCCAGCAGCTTATACAGGGAGAACACTGAAGCTTTCTTT,CASSLYRENTEAFF,TRBJ1-1,TRBV7-2,NA,NA,14
TGCGCCAGCACATCGGGTAGCGGGAGAGCAGATACGCAGTATTTT,CASTSGSGRADTQYF,TRBJ2-3,TRBV5-1,TRBD2,NA,15
TGTGCCAGTAGTATTTGGACAGGGGACCCCAACACCGGGGAGCTGTTTTTT,CASSIWTGDPNTGELFF,TRBJ2-2,TRBV19,TRBD1,NA,17
TGCAGTGCTAGCCCGACAGGAACCGGCTACGAGCAGTACTTC,CSASPTGTGYEQYF,TRBJ2-7,TRBV20-1,NA,NA,14
TGCGCCAGCAGCTTACTAGTAGGCACCGGGGAGCTGTTTTTT,CASSLLVGTGELFF,TRBJ2-2,TRBV5-1,NA,medium-sized,14
TGTGCCAGCAGGGAGACAGCCCTGGACACTGAAGCTTTCTTT,CASRETALDTEAFF,TRBJ1-1,TRBV6-1,NA,once,14
TGTGCCACCAGTGGGAGCGGGAGTGGCGCCGGGGAGCTGTTTTTT,CATSGSGSGAGELFF,TRBJ2-2,TRBV24-1,TRBD2,once,15
TGCAGTGTTACGGGACTCAACTACAATGAGCAGTTCTTC,CSVTGLNYNEQFF,TRBJ2-1,TRBV20-1,NA,few,13
TGTGCCAGCAGCTGGGGGTGGGGCGGGAGGTCCTACGAGCAGTACTTC,CASSWGWGGRSYEQYF,TRBJ2-7,TRBV11-2,TRBD2,few,16
TGTGCCAGTAGTTCCAGAGGAGGTGGGAAGCCCCAGCATTTT,CASSSRGGGKPQHF,TRBJ1-5,TRBV19,NA,few,14
TGTGCCAGCAGTTTTCGGGATATTAACTATGGCTACACCTTC,CASSFRDINYGYTF,TRBJ1-2,TRBV28,NA,NA,14
TGTGCCAGCAGCCAGGGGGACTATAATGAGCAGTTCTTC,CASSQGDYNEQFF,TRBJ2-1,TRBV12-3/TRBV12-4,NA,few,13
TGCAGTGCTGCCCCATCTGCGGGAGGTACTTCTACGCAGTATTTT,CSAAPSAGGTSTQYF,TRBJ2-3,TRBV20-1,TRBD2,NA,15
TGTGCCAGCAGTCCCTTAGGTACCCAGTACTTC,CASSPLGTQYF,TRBJ2-5,TRBV6-1,NA,few,11
TGTGCCAGCAGTTTACTAGCGCAGAGCACAGATACGCAGTATTTT,CASSLLAQSTDTQYF,TRBJ2-3,TRBV28,NA,NA,15
TGTGCCAGCACCTTACAGGAGACCCAGTACTTC,CASTLQETQYF,TRBJ2-5,TRBV5-5,NA,few,11
TGCAGTGCTAGTCTTAGCGGGGTGGCAGATACGCAGTATTTT,CSASLSGVADTQYF,TRBJ2-3,TRBV20-1,TRBD2,few,14
TGCAGTGCTACCTATAGCGCCAGCACAGATACGCAGTATTTT,CSATYSASTDTQYF,TRBJ2-3,TRBV20-1,NA,few,14
TGTGCCAGTAGGGGACAGTCGGTCTTCGAGCAGTACTTC,CASRGQSVFEQYF,TRBJ2-7,TRBV19,TRBD1,NA,13
TGTGCCAGCAGTCGAGACCCCGTTTATGGCAATGAGCAGTTCTTC,CASSRDPVYGNEQFF,TRBJ2-1,TRBV5-4,NA,NA,15
TGCAGCGTTGGGGGAGACAGGGAGTTCACTGAAGCTTTCTTT,CSVGGDREFTEAFF,TRBJ1-1,TRBV29-1,TRBD1,NA,14
TGCGCCAGCACCGGGACTAGCAACACCGGGGAGCTGTTTTTT,CASTGTSNTGELFF,TRBJ2-2,TRBV5-1,TRBD2,NA,14